These 32 T cell receptor beta chains originate from one sample sequenced in a study of OX40 agonist ivuxolimab in advanced cancers. Libraries were prepared by immunoSEQ multiplex PCR; TCRdb keeps only in-frame clonotypes and omits some of them. Counted here are about 47,000 clones, roughly 84% occurring once; the ten biggest clones make up around 2.7%. Sequenced material: CD4+ or CD8+ T cells sorted from blood, taken in a trial of the OX40 agonist ivuxolimab. The receptor source for this set is an adult with an advanced solid tumor such as melanoma, head and neck, liver or kidney cancer.

This chain links TRBV2 with TRBJ1-2; TRBD1 agrees at 7 bases. The CDR3 length is 12 residues. J lost 3 bases, V lost 11 bases, and 6 bases had no gene match. Germline V lookup: CDR1 SNHLY, CDR2 FYNNEI. In DNA, the CDR3 is TGTGCCGGCTCCGGGACAGACTATGGCTACACCTTC. Its translation is CAGSGTDYGYTF. Full variable domain (missing parts from reference TRBV2 and TRBJ1-2): EPEVTQTPSHQVTQMGQEVILRCVPISNHLYFYWYRQILGQKVEFLVSFYNNEISEKSEIFDDQFSVERPDGSNFTLKIRSTKLEDSAMYFCAGSGTDYGYTFGSGTRLTVV.

This clone was found once. This chain links TRBV10-2 with TRBJ2-1; TRBD2 is a possible D gene (7 bases). Per the germline V gene, CDR1 is WSHSY and CDR2 is SAAADI. This CDR3 is built from 18 residues. V dropped 4 bases and J dropped 4 bases, with 23 bases sitting between them. CDR3 DNA sequence: TGCGCCAGCAGTGCGGGGGGCAGCGGGGTGCCCCGATACAATGAGCAGTTCTTC. Protein: CASSAGGSGVPRYNEQFF.

A word on this clone: Other DNA sequences in the sample encode the same CDR3. The rearrangement joins TRBV7-9 to TRBJ1-2; TRBD1 might be the D (6 bases). CDR3 length equals 14 residues. Germline V gene sequence: CDR1 SEHNR, CDR2 FQNEAQ (reference sequence). Trimming removed 0 bases at V and 8 bases at J, with 13 bases between. CDR3 amino acids: CASSLARGRGGYTF. In DNA form, the CDR3 reads TGTGCCAGCAGCTTAGCGCGGGGGCGGGGGGGCTACACCTTC. The full variable domain, completed using reference TRBV7-9 and TRBJ1-2, is DTGVSQNPRHKITKRGQNVTFRCDPISEHNRLYWYRQTLGQGPEFLTYFQNEAQLEKSRLLSDRFSAERPKGSFSTLEIQRTEQGDSAMYLCASSLARGRGGYTFGSGTRLTVV.

The chain combines TRBV7-2 with TRBJ1-2; 9 bases align to TRBD1. This CDR3 has 15 amino acids. Losses at the gene ends were 5 bases for V and 3 bases for J; bases not matched to a gene: 7. CDR1 and CDR2 from the germline V gene are SGHTA and FQGNSA. The CDR3 sequence: CASSLGQGGYYGYTF. The CDR3 bases are TGTGCCAGCAGCCTGGGACAGGGAGGATACTATGGCTACACCTTC.

Notes on this clone: This same CDR3 is encoded by further DNA sequences in the sample. This chain links TRBV19 with TRBJ2-2; D remains unclear. Germline-derived CDR1 and CDR2 are LNHDA and SQIVND (reference sequence). V lost 5 bases and J lost 1, with 8 bases in between. This CDR3 is 14 amino acids long. The CDR3 is CASSFSRNTGELFF. CDR3 nucleotide sequence: TGTGCCAGTAGTTTCTCCCGGAACACCGGGGAGCTGTTTTTT.

The CDR3 DNA reads as TGTGCCAGTAGAACAACTTTAGATACGCAGTATTTT. It encodes CASRTTLDTQYF. This chain links TRBV19 with TRBJ2-3, with D uncertain. V gave up 6 bases and J gave up 5 bases, with 9 bases separating them. The CDR3 loop spans 12 amino acids. In germline, CDR1 is LNHDA, CDR2 SQIVND (reference sequence).

This chain joins TRBV7-9 and TRBJ1-1; no clear D. The CDR3 is made up of 13 amino acids. Germline-derived CDR1 and CDR2 are SEHNR and FQNEAQ (reference sequence). Trimming removed 3 bases at V and 1 base at J, with 6 bases between. CDR3 region: CASSFAGNTEAFF. In nucleotides, the CDR3 is TGTGCCAGCAGCTTCGCCGGGAACACTGAAGCTTTCTTT.

The V call is TRBV12-5, the J call TRBJ2-5; D is uncertain. The CDR3 consists of 12 residues. The V gene lost 2 bases and the J gene lost 9 bases, with 10 bases spanning the gap. The germline V gene encodes CDR1 LGHNT and CDR2 FRNRAP. DNA for the CDR3: TGTGCTAGTGGTTTGTCTAGTTCGGCCCAGTACTTC. This encodes CASGLSSSAQYF.

V is TRBV9 and J is TRBJ2-1, with 8 bases identical to TRBD2. CDR3 size: 16 residues. The germline gives CDR1 SGDLS, CDR2 YYNGEE. V lost 4 bases to trimming and J lost 5 bases; unmatched junction nucleotides: 11. The CDR3 nucleotides are TGTGCCAGCAGCTCCGTTAGCGGGACCCTACACAATGAGCAGTTCTTC. Residues: CASSSVSGTLHNEQFF.

CDR3: CASSPNRGNTGELFF. The CDR3 DNA is TGTGCCAGCTCACCCAACAGGGGGAACACCGGGGAGCTGTTTTTT. The chain employs TRBV18 and TRBJ2-2; 7 nucleotides align to TRBD1. The V and J ends lost 3 bases and 1 base, in that order; junction bases with no gene match: 2. Germline V CDR1 and CDR2: KGHSH, LQKENI. The CDR3 has 15 amino acids. Supplemented by reference TRBV18 and TRBJ2-2, the full variable domain reads NAGVMQNPRHLVRRRGQEARLRCSPMKGHSHVYWYRQLPEEGLKFMVYLQKENIIDESGMPKERFSAEFPKEGPSILRIQQVVRGDSAAYFCASSPNRGNTGELFFGEGSRLTVL.

CDR3 sequence (DNA): TGTGCCAGCAGTGAAAGAGGGGACACGTACCAAGAGACCCAGTACTTC. It codes for CASSERGDTYQETQYF. This sequence joins TRBV25-1 and TRBJ2-5, with D possibly matching TRBD1 (6 bases). The length of the CDR3 is 16 residues. The germline V and J ends were trimmed by 2 bases and 0 bases, with 13 bases remaining between them. The germline V gene has CDR1 MGHDK and CDR2 SYGVNS.

The chain uses TRBV29-1 and TRBJ1-2, with D uncertain. This CDR3 is built from 17 residues. The ends were cut back, 0 bases at V and 4 bases at J, with 21 bases in the middle. Germline lookup yields CDR1 SQVTM and CDR2 ANQGSEA. Here the CDR3 DNA reads TGCAGCGTTGAAGATCAGGTGGCCCCTTTTTTGGGCTATGGCTACACCTTC. It specifies CSVEDQVAPFLGYGYTF.

V gene TRBV5-5 combines with J gene TRBJ1-1; D possibly corresponds to TRBD1 (6 bases). Germline V gene data show CDR1 as SGHKS and CDR2 as YYEKEE (reference sequence). The CDR3 extends over 13 amino acids. The ends were cut back, 0 bases at V and 6 bases at J, with 9 bases in the middle. CDR3 coding DNA: TGTGCCAGCAGCTTGGGGACAGCGCCTGAAGCTTTCTTT. Amino acids: CASSLGTAPEAFF.

The chain couples TRBV6-1 to TRBJ1-2; unclear D gene. CDR3 length: 14 residues. Germline V gene data show CDR1 as MNHNS and CDR2 as SASEGT. Trimming pared 1 base from V and 1 base from J, leaving 7 bases between. CDR3 region: CASSEEPVNYGYTF. The CDR3 DNA reads TGTGCCAGCAGTGAAGAACCGGTTAACTATGGCTACACCTTC.

This chain connects TRBV2 to TRBJ1-5; the D is unclear. V lost 3 bases, J lost 0 bases, and 6 bases lay in between. This CDR3 spans 14 amino acids. Germline values: CDR1 SNHLY, CDR2 FYNNEI. CDR3 in amino acids: CASSEIYSNQPQHF. The CDR3 nucleotides read TGTGCCAGCAGTGAGATTTATAGCAATCAGCCCCAGCATTTT.

This clone has just one count. This chain connects TRBV7-2 to TRBJ2-2; possible D gene TRBD1, 5 bases. Germline CDR1 and CDR2: SGHTA and FQGNSA. Trimming shortened V by 2 bases and J by 0 bases, and 7 bases separated the two germline ends. The length of the CDR3 is 15 residues. This CDR3 reads CASSLRGTNTGELFF. DNA for the CDR3: TGTGCCAGCAGCTTAAGGGGCACGAACACCGGGGAGCTGTTTTTT.

Details on this clone: The junction and the germline gene differ at one end; a read error may be behind it. The sample contains more than one DNA sequence encoding this CDR3. The V and J genes are TRBV11-2 and TRBJ2-3, with TRBD2 matching 9 bases. CDR1 is SGHAT, CDR2 FQNNGV, per germline. The CDR3 has 15 amino acids. The DNA for the CDR3 is TGTGCCAGCACCTTAAGGGTAGCGGGAGCTGCAGCGCAGTATTTT. As protein: CASTLRVAGAAAQYF.

The rearrangement uses TRBV4-3 and TRBJ1-2; TRBD1 agrees at 8 bases. This CDR3 has 15 amino acids. V lost 3 bases, J lost 2 bases, and 5 bases stayed unmatched. CDR1 and CDR2 from the germline V gene are LGHNA and YSLEER. This CDR3 is CASSHSGQGNYGYTF. CDR3 DNA: TGCGCCAGCAGCCACTCAGGACAGGGCAACTATGGCTACACCTTC.

The chain recombines TRBV30 with TRBJ2-1, with 7 positions matching TRBD1. The CDR3 contains 15 residues. V was clipped by 1 base and J by 8 bases; unmatched bases: 11. Germline CDR1 is GTSNPN and CDR2 is SVGIG (reference sequence). CDR3 sequence: CAWSDLGGLLYEQFF. The CDR3 DNA reads TGTGCCTGGAGTGACTTAGGGGGCCTACTCTATGAGCAGTTCTTC.

The rearrangement joins TRBV7-9 to TRBJ2-5; no clear D gene. Germline CDR1 reads SEHNR; CDR2 reads FQNEAQ (reference sequence). V was trimmed by 2 bases and J by 1 base, leaving 8 bases between them. This CDR3 comprises 14 residues. CDR3 sequence: CASSLSAFQETQYF. As DNA, the CDR3 is TGTGCCAGCAGCTTATCGGCATTCCAAGAGACCCAGTACTTC. Based on the CDR3 plus reference TRBV7-9 and TRBJ2-5, the full variable domain is DTGVSQNPRHKITKRGQNVTFRCDPISEHNRLYWYRQTLGQGPEFLTYFQNEAQLEKSRLLSDRFSAERPKGSFSTLEIQRTEQGDSAMYLCASSLSAFQETQYFGPGTRLLVL.

The chain uses TRBV19 and TRBJ2-5, with a possible D match to TRBD2 (6 bases). The J call may be mistaken, given a closer DNA end match to TRBJ2-7. The length of the CDR3 is 17 residues. CDR1 LNHDA and CDR2 SQIVND come from the germline V gene (reference sequence). The CDR3 DNA is TGTGCCAGTAGTCCGAGGGGACTCCAGCGCCCCTCCTACGAGCAGTACTTC. Translating gives CASSPRGLQRPSYEQYF.

On this clone: The junction and the germline gene differ at one end; a read error may be behind it. The identical CDR3 is also encoded by other nucleotide sequences in the sample. The chain joins TRBV5-1 to TRBJ2-7, with 11 nucleotides matching TRBD2. Per germline, CDR1 SGHRS and CDR2 YFSETQ. The CDR3 loop spans 16 amino acids. CDR3: CASSSGLLAGDHEQYF. CDR3 in DNA: TGTGCCAGCAGCTCGGGCCTACTAGCGGGGGATCACGAGCAGTACTTC.

This clone was seen only a few times. This chain links TRBV19 with TRBJ1-1, with D maybe TRBD1 (5 bases). Trimming shortened V by 7 bases and J by 7 bases, and 16 bases separated the two germline ends. The germline gives CDR1 LNHDA, CDR2 SQIVND (reference sequence). CDR3 length: 13 amino acids. For the CDR3, the DNA is TGTGCCAGTAAGGGGAACGTCGTGCATGAAGCTTTCTTT. This sequence encodes CASKGNVVHEAFF.

The chain has TRBV5-1 and TRBJ2-7; 8 nucleotides agree with TRBD1. This CDR3 has 15 residues. V trimming: 4 bases; J trimming: 3 bases; junction bases outside the gene matches: 9. CDR1 and CDR2 (germline): SGHRS, YFSETQ. CDR3 nucleotide sequence: TGCGCCAGCAGCCCGGGGACAGGCCGGGGCTACGAGCAGTACTTC. It translates to CASSPGTGRGYEQYF.

V is TRBV11-3 and J is TRBJ1-4; 11 bases match TRBD1. CDR3 length: 16 residues. V lost 1 base to trimming and J lost 8 bases; unmatched junction nucleotides: 6. Germline CDR1 is SGHNT and CDR2 is YENEEA. In DNA, the CDR3 is TGTGCCAGCAGCTTAGCGAGGACAGGGGGCAAGGAAAAACTGTTTTTT. The encoded protein is CASSLARTGGKEKLFF.

About this clone: Distinct nucleotide sequences in the sample also encode this CDR3. The chain links TRBV11-2 to TRBJ2-7, with D perhaps matching TRBD1 (6 bases). With 1 base removed from V and 1 base from J, the gap between germline ends came to 8 bases. There are 14 residues in the CDR3. Germline CDR1 is SGHAT and CDR2 is FQNNGV. The CDR3 coding sequence is TGTGCCAGCAGCTTAGCCCAGGGGTCCTACGAGCAGTACTTC. Translating gives CASSLAQGSYEQYF.

This clone has only a few counts. J is TRBJ1-1 and V is TRBV10-2; D possibly corresponds to TRBD1 (5 bases). CDR3 length: 13 residues. Trimming left V 5 bases short and J 7 bases short, with 14 bases between. The germline V gene has CDR1 WSHSY and CDR2 SAAADI. CDR3 coding DNA: TGCGCCAGCAGTTCCGGGACTCCATTTGAAGCTTTCTTT. It specifies CASSSGTPFEAFF.

The rearrangement joins TRBV27 to TRBJ2-3; no clear D. The V and J ends lost 3 bases and 4 bases respectively, with 14 bases between them. The CDR3 sequence is 15 residues long. From germline, CDR1 is MNHEY and CDR2 SMNVEV (reference sequence). CDR3 sequence (DNA): TGTGCCAGCAGTTTGGCGGCTCTAGGCGCAGATACGCAGTATTTT. This gives the protein CASSLAALGADTQYF.

V usage is TRBV6-6 and J usage is TRBJ1-6; the match to TRBD1 covers 7 bases. This CDR3 comprises 15 residues. Germline CDR1 and CDR2: MNHNY and SVGAGI (reference sequence). The trim removed 5 bases at V and 6 bases at J, leaving 7 bases unmatched. DNA of the CDR3: TGTGCCAGCAGTCCGATGGACAGGTTTAATTCACCCCTCCACTTT. It specifies CASSPMDRFNSPLHF.

CDR3 nucleotide sequence: TGTGCCAGCAGCTTTGGGGCCCTCTCCTACGAGCAGTACTTC. Its translation is CASSFGALSYEQYF. The rearrangement links TRBV7-2 to TRBJ2-7; weak D call: TRBD1 (5 bases). The germline V and J ends were trimmed by 3 bases and 0 bases, with 9 bases remaining between them. This CDR3 has 14 amino acids. CDR1 is SGHTA, CDR2 FQGNSA, per germline.

This chain connects TRBV6-1 to TRBJ2-7, with 7 bases matching TRBD1. V lost 10 bases, J lost 3 bases, and 9 bases stayed unmatched. This CDR3 contains 13 residues. Germline CDR1 MNHNS, CDR2 SASEGT. CDR3 sequence: CATRTGQVYEQYF. Here the CDR3 DNA reads TGTGCCACTAGGACCGGACAGGTCTACGAGCAGTACTTC.

The V and J genes are TRBV27 and TRBJ1-2; D unclear. The germline V gene has CDR1 MNHEY and CDR2 SMNVEV (reference sequence). CDR3 length: 14 residues. V was clipped by 6 bases and J by 8 bases, with 19 bases between them. Here the CDR3 DNA reads TGTGCCAGCAGCCTAGCCCGGGCGCCCCGGGGCTACACCTTC. Translated, it gives CASSLARAPRGYTF.